Presented here are 29 T cell receptor beta chains from one specimen sequenced in a study of human thymus T cells. Resections removed during corrective heart surgery provided the thymus tissue used. Assay: immunoSEQ multiplex PCR; the TCRdb copy retains only in-frame clones and omits some. The sample holds 65,000 to 90,000 clones, over 85% seen once. Sequenced material: thymus tissue. These receptors were obtained from a girl under three years old with a congenital heart defect but otherwise immunologically healthy.

The chain links TRBV7-2 to TRBJ1-1, with D maybe TRBD1 (6 bases). From germline, CDR1 is SGHTA and CDR2 FQGNSA. CDR3 size: 13 residues. V was cut by 4 bases and J by 11 bases, with 17 bases left in between. The CDR3 is CASSSGGGDGAFF. In nucleotides, the CDR3 is TGTGCCAGCAGCTCAGGAGGGGGGGATGGGGCTTTCTTT.

As regards this clone: A read error may produce the germline difference seen at one junction end. The chain has TRBV27 and TRBJ1-5; 9 bases map to TRBD1. CDR1 MNHEY and CDR2 SMNVEV come from the germline V gene (reference sequence). This CDR3 is 18 amino acids long. This CDR3 reads CASSLGAPDRGINKPQHF. The CDR3, as DNA: TGTGCCAGCAGTTTAGGGGCACCCGACAGGGGGATCAATAAGCCCCAGCATTTT.

This chain joins TRBV28 and TRBJ2-7, with D possibly being TRBD1 (6 bases). Germline V lookup: CDR1 MDHEN, CDR2 SYDVKM. The germline V and J ends were trimmed by 5 bases and 2 bases, with 19 bases remaining between them. This CDR3 comprises 16 residues. CDR3 sequence reads: CASSLPTGRGPYEQYF. DNA of the CDR3: TGTGCCAGCAGTCTGCCTACTGGCAGGGGTCCCTACGAGCAGTACTTC.

The genes are TRBV4-1 and TRBJ1-5; no definite D call. This CDR3 has 17 amino acids. The germline CDR1 and CDR2 sequences are MGHRA and YSYEKL. Trimming cost V 0 bases and J 4 bases, with 16 bases left between them. CDR3 nucleotide sequence: TGCGCCAGCAGCCAAGATGTAAGGTTGGGCCCGAATCAGCCCCAGCATTTT. Residues: CASSQDVRLGPNQPQHF.

The V and J genes are TRBV5-8 and TRBJ2-5, with D perhaps matching TRBD2 (5 bases). V was trimmed by 1 base and J by 5 bases, leaving 21 bases between them. In germline, CDR1 is SGHTS, CDR2 YDEGEE. CDR3 size: 17 residues. The DNA of the CDR3 is TGTGCCAGCAGCTTGATGGGGTTGAGGGATAGAGGGGAGACCCAGTACTTC. Protein: CASSLMGLRDRGETQYF.

This chain uses TRBV28 with TRBJ1-1, with TRBD1 matching over 9 bases. From germline, CDR1 is MDHEN and CDR2 SYDVKM. This CDR3 has 14 residues. The V gene end was trimmed by 6 bases and the J gene end by 2 bases; junction bases not matched to a gene: 4. The CDR3 DNA is TGTGCCAGCAGGCCGGGACAGGGCAACACTGAAGCTTTCTTT. The encoded protein is CASRPGQGNTEAFF.

The chain couples TRBV11-2 to TRBJ2-3; 13 nucleotides line up with TRBD2. CDR3 length equals 18 residues. V lost 5 bases to trimming and J lost 0 bases; unmatched junction nucleotides: 8. Germline loops: CDR1 SGHAT, CDR2 FQNNGV. The CDR3 spells CASSTSGRDRGSTDTQYF. CDR3 nucleotides: TGTGCCAGCAGCACTAGCGGGAGGGACCGGGGGAGCACAGATACGCAGTATTTT.

The rearrangement links TRBV15 to TRBJ1-1; D is unclear. The germline V gene encodes CDR1 LNHNV and CDR2 YYDKDF (reference sequence). The CDR3 loop spans 14 amino acids. V was shortened by 7 bases and J by 8 bases, with 20 bases between the two germline ends. The DNA of the CDR3 is TGTGCCACCACCCCAGGACCCCGGGTCGGGGAAGCTTTCTTT. It is translated as CATTPGPRVGEAFF.

The rearrangement links TRBV18 to TRBJ2-1; D tentatively reads TRBD1 or TRBD2 (5 bases each). The V gene lost 6 bases and the J gene lost 2 bases, with 20 bases spanning the gap. Germline CDR1 is KGHSH and CDR2 is LQKENI. CDR3 length: 17 residues. The CDR3 DNA is TGTGCCAGCTCGCCTCTGCCCTCCGAGGGGCCCTACAATGAGCAGTTCTTC. Residues: CASSPLPSEGPYNEQFF.

The chain combines TRBV7-9 with TRBJ1-5; D possibly corresponds to TRBD1 (5 bases). In germline, CDR1 is SEHNR, CDR2 FQNEAQ (reference sequence). The CDR3 loop spans 14 amino acids. V was clipped by 1 base and J by 5 bases, with 9 bases between them. The CDR3: CASSLGGPDQPQHF. CDR3 nucleotide sequence: TGTGCCAGCAGCTTAGGGGGCCCTGATCAGCCCCAGCATTTT.

The gene calls are TRBV5-1 and TRBJ1-1, with D tentatively TRBD1 (5 bases). The CDR3 has 14 residues. With 4 bases removed from V and 1 base from J, the gap between germline ends came to 11 bases. Germline V gives CDR1 SGHRS, CDR2 YFSETQ. The CDR3 nucleotides are TGCGCCAGCAGCCCGGGGACGCCGAACACTGAAGCTTTCTTT. This gives the protein CASSPGTPNTEAFF.

The chain employs TRBV27 and TRBJ1-2, with D possibly being TRBD1 (5 bases). Per the germline V gene, CDR1 is MNHEY and CDR2 is SMNVEV (reference sequence). Between the trimmed V and J ends, which lost 6 bases and 8 bases, there was a span of 16 bases. This CDR3 has 13 residues. The CDR3 is CASRFQGAGGYTF. In DNA form, the CDR3 reads TGTGCCAGCAGATTTCAAGGGGCGGGGGGCTACACCTTC.

The CDR3 region is CASRGSLPSNYGYTF. In nucleotides, the CDR3 is TGTGCCAGCAGGGGGAGTTTACCTTCTAACTATGGCTACACCTTC. The chain has TRBV28 and TRBJ1-2, with D hard to call. Trimming took 6 bases from V and 0 from J, leaving 14 bases between them. The CDR3 is made up of 15 amino acids. CDR1 is MDHEN and CDR2 is SYDVKM in the germline V gene.

This chain uses TRBV7-2 with TRBJ2-1; 16 bases are a match to TRBD2. This CDR3 contains 19 residues. Trimming removed 4 bases from V and 7 bases from J; junction bases left unmatched: 13. CDR1 is SGHTA and CDR2 is FQGNSA in the germline V gene. The CDR3 coding sequence is TGTGCCAGCAGCTCTAGCAACGGGACTAGCGGGAGGGCCAGGAATGAGCAGTTCTTC. Encoded protein: CASSSSNGTSGRARNEQFF.

In this sample, this clone turned up once. The V and J genes are TRBV4-3 and TRBJ2-1; a weak D match, TRBD1 (6 bases). Germline V gene lookup returns CDR1 LGHNA and CDR2 YSLEER. V was trimmed by 2 bases and J by 2 bases, leaving 28 bases between them. This CDR3 has 21 amino acids. Here the CDR3 DNA reads TGCGCCAGCAGCCAAAAGGAGAGAACAGGGTTGCTTTCAAGCCCCTACAATGAGCAGTTCTTC. This codes for CASSQKERTGLLSSPYNEQFF.

The rearrangement links TRBV5-4 to TRBJ1-5, with 8 bases matching TRBD1. J lost 5 bases, V lost 2 bases, and 12 bases had no gene match. Per the germline V gene, CDR1 is SGHNT and CDR2 is YYREEE (reference sequence). The CDR3 extends over 17 amino acids. This CDR3 reads CASSFDRAGGPYQPQHF. CDR3 DNA sequence: TGTGCCAGCAGCTTTGATCGGGCAGGGGGCCCTTATCAGCCCCAGCATTTT.

This chain uses TRBV5-1 with TRBJ2-7; TRBD1 agrees at 9 bases. Germline assignment: CDR1 SGHRS and CDR2 YFSETQ. There are 17 residues in the CDR3. V lost 3 bases and J lost 3; bases outside the gene matches: 13. The CDR3 DNA reads TGCGCCAGCAGCTCACTAACCCTGGACAGGGGATACTACGAGCAGTACTTC. Translated, it gives CASSSLTLDRGYYEQYF.

This clone is a singleton in its sample. This chain links TRBV6-1 with TRBJ2-5, with D unclear. Germline values: CDR1 MNHNS, CDR2 SASEGT. V was shortened by 4 bases and J by 6 bases, with 6 bases between the two germline ends. This CDR3 has 11 residues. The CDR3 nucleotides are TGTGCCAGCAGTGTACAAAAGACCCAGTACTTC. This sequence encodes CASSVQKTQYF.

V usage is TRBV5-1 and J usage is TRBJ2-1; 14 positions agree with TRBD2. The CDR3 loop spans 17 amino acids. Trimming cost V 5 bases and J 0 bases; bases outside gene matches: 4. Germline V gives CDR1 SGHRS, CDR2 YFSETQ. This CDR3 is CASRTSGRVGSYNEQFF. Here the CDR3 DNA reads TGCGCCAGCAGGACTAGCGGGAGGGTAGGCTCCTACAATGAGCAGTTCTTC. The full variable domain, in which reference TRBV5-1 and TRBJ2-1 provide the parts outside the CDR3, is KAGVTQTPRYLIKTRGQQVTLSCSPISGHRSVSWYQQTPGQGLQFLFEYFSETQRNKGNFPGRFSGRQFSNSRSEMNVSTLELGDSALYLCASRTSGRVGSYNEQFFGPGTRLTVL.

The J gene is TRBJ2-1, the V gene TRBV15; 11 nucleotides line up with TRBD2. The ends lost 6 bases at V and 0 bases at J; junction bases unmatched: 13. Germline CDR1 is LNHNV and CDR2 is YYDKDF (reference sequence). The CDR3 sequence is 19 residues long. The CDR3 coding sequence is TGTGCCACCAGTACGGGGCGACTAGCGGGACGTTACTCCTACAATGAGCAGTTCTTC. Protein product: CATSTGRLAGRYSYNEQFF.

The V and J genes are TRBV9 and TRBJ2-1; D is unclear. Germline lookup yields CDR1 SGDLS and CDR2 YYNGEE. The CDR3 length is 12 residues. Trimming took 1 base from V and 9 from J, leaving 8 bases between them. CDR3 amino acids: CASSVNIGEQFF. The CDR3 DNA reads as TGTGCCAGCAGCGTAAATATAGGTGAGCAGTTCTTC.

The V gene is TRBV5-8, the J gene TRBJ2-3; D is ambiguous. This CDR3 is 15 amino acids long. Germline V lookup: CDR1 SGHTS, CDR2 YDEGEE. Trimming shortened V by 4 bases and J by 4 bases, and 16 bases separated the two germline ends. This chain's CDR3 is CASSHLTPLADTQYF. CDR3 DNA sequence: TGTGCCAGCAGCCACCTCACACCGCTGGCAGATACGCAGTATTTT.

This clone was detected only a few times. This chain connects TRBV27 to TRBJ1-1; TRBD1 matches 7 bases. V gave up 0 bases and J gave up 12 bases; unmatched junction bases: 1. Germline V gene data show CDR1 as MNHEY and CDR2 as SMNVEV (reference sequence). This CDR3 has 11 amino acids. The CDR3 sequence: CASSLSDRTFF. The CDR3 DNA is TGTGCCAGCAGTTTATCGGACAGGACTTTCTTT.

The CDR3, as DNA: TGTGCCTGGAGTGTACCCTCAAGCTGGCAGGGGAACACTGAAGCTTTCTTT. Translating it yields CAWSVPSSWQGNTEAFF. The V gene is TRBV30, the J gene TRBJ1-1; D is possibly TRBD1 (5 bases). CDR3 length: 17 amino acids. Germline assignment: CDR1 GTSNPN and CDR2 SVGIG (reference sequence). Trimming took 0 bases from V and 1 from J, leaving 18 bases between them.

This chain uses TRBV5-1 with TRBJ2-7; tentatively, D is TRBD2 (5 bases). Per the germline V gene, CDR1 is SGHRS and CDR2 is YFSETQ. The CDR3 has 15 amino acids. V lost 0 bases and J lost 3, with 13 bases in between. CDR3 region: CASSLVEDFDYEQYF. For the CDR3, the DNA is TGCGCCAGCAGCTTGGTAGAGGACTTCGACTACGAGCAGTACTTC.

The chain carries TRBV5-4 and TRBJ2-5; perhaps TRBD2 as D (5 bases). V was pared by 1 base and J by 5 bases, with 9 bases between. The CDR3 is made up of 13 amino acids. The germline CDR1 and CDR2 sequences are SGHNT and YYREEE (reference sequence). In nucleotides, the CDR3 is TGTGCCAGCAGCTTGCATACTAGGGAGACCCAGTACTTC. Its translation: CASSLHTRETQYF.

The rearrangement links TRBV28 to TRBJ2-4; possibly TRBD1 for D (5 bases). Trimming cost V 3 bases and J 0 bases, with 18 bases left between them. The CDR3 extends over 18 amino acids. Germline values: CDR1 MDHEN, CDR2 SYDVKM. This chain's CDR3 is CASSLDIPNHLAKNIQYF. CDR3 nucleotide sequence: TGTGCCAGCAGTTTGGACATCCCCAATCACCTAGCCAAAAACATTCAGTACTTC.

Written as DNA, the CDR3 is TGTGCCAGCACGGCGTCCGGGACACACTCCTACAATGAGCAGTTCTTC. It is translated as CASTASGTHSYNEQFF. The genes are TRBV2 and TRBJ2-1; possibly TRBD1 for D (6 bases). Trimming left V 7 bases short and J 0 bases short, with 16 bases between. CDR1 and CDR2 (germline): SNHLY, FYNNEI. This CDR3 region has 16 residues.

This clone has just a few counts. J is TRBJ1-1 and V is TRBV5-6, with D tentatively TRBD1 (5 bases). The V and J ends lost 0 bases and 4 bases respectively, with 10 bases between them. Germline V gene data show CDR1 as SGHDT and CDR2 as YYEEEE. This CDR3 is 14 amino acids long. The CDR3 is CASSLVRAFTEAFF. For the CDR3, the DNA is TGTGCCAGCAGCTTGGTCAGGGCGTTCACTGAAGCTTTCTTT.